This paragraph reports one TCR beta chain. Its target is unknown. These data belong to a study of regulatory T cells. The primer mix had 52 TRBV and 13 TRBJ primers. Profiling relied on immunoSEQ multiplex PCR, and the TCRdb table lists in-frame clones only, not all of them. This sample has approximately 20,000 clones, with 80% to 95% found just once. With 2 bases clipped from V and 3 bases from J, the junction kept 5 bases outside the gene matches. The CDR3 is 16 amino acids. Germline lookup yields CDR1 MDHEN and CDR2 SYDVKM. Whole-study results and caveats: Control CD8+ cells showed a nonsignificant trend toward higher Shannon entropy than patient CD8+ cells. Patient repertoires had restricted TRB V-J pairs and skewed V and J usage, most in Tregs.

At testing, patients were 2 to 39 years old, with reduced naive and increased memory T-cell proportions. J is TRBJ2-7 and V is TRBV28; 12 nucleotides line up with TRBD2. The receptor was isolated from a child aged 2 to 9 with CD3G deficiency. The sample consisted of CD8+ T cells sorted from blood. This chain's CDR3 is CASSLPRTSGNYEQYF. Written as DNA, the CDR3 is TGTGCCAGCAGTTTACCCCGGACTAGCGGGAACTACGAGCAGTACTTC. Filled out from reference TRBV28 and TRBJ2-7, the complete variable domain reads DVKVTQSSRYLVKRTGEKVFLECVQDMDHENMFWYRQDPGLGLRLIYFSYDVKMKEKGDIPEGYSVSREKKERFSLILESASTNQTSMYLCASSLPRTSGNYEQYFGPGTRLTVT.